Listed below are T cell receptor beta chains from one sample, sequenced in a study of early T cells in non-severe SARS-CoV-2 infection. Via MiXCR, TCRdb re-called the 5' RACE reads, giving one row per CDR3 protein. The sample includes roughly 36,000 distinct CDR3 sequences, approximately 5.2% of them seen just once. Sequenced material: whole blood. The receptors were gathered from an adult who was a healthcare worker with PCR-confirmed SARS-CoV-2 infection or an uninfected control (not recorded which). Each CDR3 is given with its conserved first and last residue.

v_gene: TRBV18
j_gene: TRBJ1-5
CDR3aa: CASSPGTGVGQPQHF

v_gene: TRBV6-1
j_gene: TRBJ1-2
CDR3aa: CASSEALAPGAYGYTF

v_gene: TRBV11-2
j_gene: TRBJ2-1
CDR3aa: CASSSHQVGGLVFF

v_gene: TRBV5-4
j_gene: TRBJ2-5
CDR3aa: CASSLAGKAREETQYF

v_gene: TRBV7-9
j_gene: TRBJ2-5
CDR3aa: CASSRERTGGQETQYF

v_gene: TRBV20-1
j_gene: TRBJ2-7
CDR3aa: CSARGTSDYEQYF

v_gene: TRBV29-1
j_gene: TRBJ2-5
CDR3aa: CSVEDLYTRTGLETQYF

v_gene: TRBV30
j_gene: TRBJ2-7
CDR3aa: CAWSVYAFYEQYF

v_gene: TRBV7-2
j_gene: TRBJ2-1
CDR3aa: CASSSTSHNEQFF

v_gene: TRBV6-1
j_gene: TRBJ2-1
CDR3aa: CASSETLLSGGIAYNEQFF

v_gene: TRBV6-4
j_gene: TRBJ2-3
CDR3aa: CASSPTPASTDTQYF

v_gene: TRBV20-1
j_gene: TRBJ2-7
CDR3aa: CSADRGYEQYF

v_gene: TRBV6-2/TRBV6-3
j_gene: TRBJ1-4
CDR3aa: CASTDAPLNEKLFF

v_gene: TRBV5-4
j_gene: TRBJ1-2
CDR3aa: CASSRGTGNYGYTF

v_gene: TRBV15
j_gene: TRBJ1-1
CDR3aa: CATSPPSGHGGEAFF

v_gene: TRBV7-2
j_gene: TRBJ2-3
CDR3aa: CASSWSGSDTQYF

v_gene: TRBV7-2
j_gene: TRBJ2-7
CDR3aa: CASSLEWGLVNEQYF

v_gene: TRBV25-1
j_gene: TRBJ2-5
CDR3aa: CASSEYRGEETQYF

v_gene: TRBV7-6
j_gene: TRBJ2-7
CDR3aa: CASSLARGGRNEQYF

v_gene: TRBV29-1
j_gene: TRBJ2-5
CDR3aa: CSVVSLGHTLETQYF

v_gene: TRBV10-2
j_gene: TRBJ2-7
CDR3aa: CASNDRGYEQYF

v_gene: TRBV5-6
j_gene: TRBJ1-3
CDR3aa: CASSPSGAGNTIYF

v_gene: TRBV29-1
j_gene: TRBJ2-5
CDR3aa: CSVDTRGTGETQYF

v_gene: TRBV12-3/TRBV12-4
j_gene: TRBJ1-1
CDR3aa: CASSLGGRGYNTEAFF

v_gene: TRBV10-3
j_gene: TRBJ2-7
CDR3aa: CAISEDRPLGQYF

v_gene: TRBV18
j_gene: TRBJ2-7
CDR3aa: CASSLSGSNHEQYF

v_gene: TRBV7-2
j_gene: TRBJ1-2
CDR3aa: CASSLGGTSNYGYTF

v_gene: TRBV4-3
j_gene: TRBJ1-6
CDR3aa: CASSQEQGGNSPLHF

v_gene: TRBV6-1
j_gene: TRBJ1-5
CDR3aa: CASSGRGGRDSNQPQHF

v_gene: TRBV14
j_gene: TRBJ2-7
CDR3aa: CASSLGGAREQYF

v_gene: TRBV3-1
j_gene: TRBJ1-2
CDR3aa: CASRLGGDGRYTF

v_gene: TRBV7-6
j_gene: TRBJ1-1
CDR3aa: CASSLGPRTGRNTEAFF

v_gene: TRBV4-1
j_gene: TRBJ2-1
CDR3aa: CASSQEVEPHNEQFF

v_gene: TRBV7-3
j_gene: TRBJ2-1
CDR3aa: CASSPDRSYNEQFF

v_gene: TRBV20-1
j_gene: TRBJ2-1
CDR3aa: CSAFSGTELVGEQFF

v_gene: TRBV6-6
j_gene: TRBJ2-2
CDR3aa: CASSWGQGDTGELFF

v_gene: TRBV4-3
j_gene: TRBJ2-1
CDR3aa: CASSQDVGSGRFF